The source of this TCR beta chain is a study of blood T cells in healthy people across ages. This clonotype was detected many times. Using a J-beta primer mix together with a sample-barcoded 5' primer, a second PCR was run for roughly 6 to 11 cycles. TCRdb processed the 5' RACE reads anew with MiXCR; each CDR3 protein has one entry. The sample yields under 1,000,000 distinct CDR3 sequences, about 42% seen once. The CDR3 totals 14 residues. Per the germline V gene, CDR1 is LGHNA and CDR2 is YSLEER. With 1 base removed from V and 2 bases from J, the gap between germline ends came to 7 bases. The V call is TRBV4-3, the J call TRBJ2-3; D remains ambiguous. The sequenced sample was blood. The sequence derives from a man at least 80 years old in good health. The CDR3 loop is CASSQGLYTDTQYF. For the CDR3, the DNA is TGCGCCAGCAGCCAAGGACTGTACACAGATACGCAGTATTTT.